Below, 8 T cell receptor beta chains from the same sample are listed, as sequenced in a study of tumor-infiltrating lymphocytes in primary liver carcinoma (dated by TCRdb to about 2017). Data came from an Illumina HiSeq 2500. Using a constant-region primer and ProtoScript II reverse transcriptase, TCRbeta-specific cDNA was reverse-transcribed from around 520 ng total RNA. Construction of the TCRbeta libraries relied on three nested rounds of multiplex PCR, following a slightly modified ARM-PCR procedure. Multiplex TRBV1-TRBV30 forward primers and a Cbeta reverse primer were used in the first two PCR rounds, each of which was run for approximately 10 cycles. TCRdb reworked the public reads: Q25 trimming with fastp, MiXCR clone assembly, productive beta chains retained. Rows merge per CDR3 protein into single entries with the most common DNA and genes. This sample comprises about 320,000 distinct CDR3 sequences, almost 60% of them detected only once. The ten largest clones capture over 15% of the sample.

Blood RNA was extracted from unsorted whole blood with TRIzol reagent; germline DNA came from the DNeasy Blood & Tissue kit. The sample consisted of peripheral blood. The receptors derive from a woman aged 30 to 39 with primary liver carcinoma and hepatitis B virus infection.

In regard to this clonotype: This may stem from a read error, because a much larger clone lies one nucleotide away. The chain couples TRBV11-2 to TRBJ2-1; no clear D gene. Germline V gene data show CDR1 as SGHAT and CDR2 as FQNNGV. The CDR3 is 18 amino acids. Trimming took off 4 bases at V and 9 bases at J, with 28 bases between the two ends. Here the CDR3 DNA reads TGTGCCAGCAGCTCATCCGGTAGACTGAAGGTGTCTATGGGTGAGCAGTTCTTC. Its protein product is CASSSSGRLKVSMGEQFF.

Comments on this clonotype: Sequence at one end of the junction differs from germline and may be a read error. The chain carries TRBV11-1 and TRBJ2-6; perhaps D is TRBD1 or TRBD2 (5 bases each). The CDR3 sequence is 15 residues long. Germline V gene data show CDR1 as SGHAT and CDR2 as FQDESV (reference sequence). The CDR3 DNA sequence: TGTGCCAGCAGCCTCAGGAGATCTGGGGGCAACGTCCTGACTTTC. The encoded protein is CASSLRRSGGNVLTF.

The chain is built from TRBV12-3 or TRBV12-4 and TRBJ2-4; D unresolved. The ends were cut back, 5 bases at V and 8 bases at J, with 13 bases in the middle. CDR3 length equals 13 residues. CDR3 protein: CASSPPGPDIQYF. The CDR3 nucleotides read TGTGCCAGCAGTCCTCCTGGGCCCGACATTCAGTACTTC.

With regard to this clonotype: A much larger clone sits a single nucleotide away, making a read error possible. The V and J genes are TRBV6-2 or TRBV6-3 and TRBJ2-5; D not resolved. This CDR3 is built from 15 residues. Germline CDR1 and CDR2: MNHEY and SVGEGT. Trimming shortened V by 6 bases and J by 2 bases, and 16 bases separated the two germline ends. CDR3 sequence: CASRDIGRYQETQYF. The DNA of the CDR3 is TGTGCCAGCAGGGATATAGGACGGTATCAAGAGACCCAGTACTTC.

On this clonotype: This may stem from a read error, because a much larger clone lies one nucleotide away. V usage is TRBV4-1 and J usage is TRBJ2-7; 11 bases align to TRBD1. The germline gives CDR1 MGHRA, CDR2 YSYEKL. CDR3 size: 14 residues. V gave up 7 bases and J gave up 5 bases; unmatched junction bases: 7. DNA for the CDR3: TGCGCCAGCAACAGAGGACAGGGGGCCGACGAGCAGTACTTC. Amino acids: CASNRGQGADEQYF.

This clonotype has at least ten counts. The chain couples TRBV6-5 to TRBJ2-5; D is unclear. V was clipped by 5 bases and J by 7 bases, with 14 bases between them. Germline V gives CDR1 MNHEY, CDR2 SVGAGI. This CDR3 spans 13 amino acids. This CDR3 is CASSDTVFATQYF. Here the CDR3 DNA reads TGTGCCAGCAGTGACACCGTTTTTGCGACCCAGTACTTC.

Note on this clonotype: A much larger clone differs by one base, so this may be a read error. The CDR3 ends on some other residue instead of the conserved phenylalanine or tryptophan, so this is likely a read error. The chain uses TRBV11-3 and TRBJ2-3; 13 bases are shared with TRBD2. Germline CDR1 and CDR2: SGHNT and YENEEA. With 5 bases clipped from V and 5 bases from J, the junction kept 7 bases outside the gene matches. The CDR3 is 16 amino acids. CDR3 sequence reads: CASSLGLAGARDTQYY. The CDR3, as DNA: TGTGCCAGCAGCCTAGGACTAGCGGGGGCGAGAGATACGCAGTATTAT.

Regarding this clonotype: A much larger clone lies a single base off, so this may be a read error. The genes are TRBV6-6 and TRBJ2-1; D gene ambiguous. Per germline, CDR1 MNHNY and CDR2 SVGAGI (reference sequence). The CDR3 length is 13 residues. The CDR3 sequence is CASSYAGGVEQCF. The CDR3 nucleotides are TGTGCCAGCAGTTACGCCGGTGGGGTTGAGCAGTGCTTC.